This T cell receptor beta chain was retrieved from a study of regulatory T cells in long-lasting Graves disease. Trimming left V 1 base short and J 5 bases short, with 3 bases between. This CDR3 contains 13 residues. Germline V gene lookup returns CDR1 SEHNR and CDR2 FQNEAQ (reference sequence). Time point reported: newly diagnosed GD, antithyroid drugs for less than 3 months. Scientists built the TCR library using RNA that was extracted from PBMCs. This clonotype was counted a few times. Library construction for TCR beta used iRepertoire HTBI primers and Arm-PCR of CDR3 regions. A single record per CDR3 protein comes from TCRdb applying MiXCR to the multiplex PCR reads. The sample has 350,000 to 400,000 distinct CDR3 sequences; 16% are singletons. In addition, the sample was reused for a study of T cells in Graves' hyperthyroidism and ophthalmopathy. From that report: HTBI primers were used for first-round RT-PCR of the TCR CDR3.

This chain uses TRBV7-9 with TRBJ1-6; D unresolved. Sequencing used peripheral blood mononuclear cells (PBMCs), obtained at new diagnosis, from a patient treated with antithyroid drugs. This receptor was identified in a woman aged 18-30 years with Graves disease. DNA for the CDR3: TGTGCCAGCAGCTTAGAAGATAATTCACCCCTCCACTTT. Translating it yields CASSLEDNSPLHF. Based on the CDR3 plus reference TRBV7-9 and TRBJ1-6, the full variable domain is DTGVSQNPRHKITKRGQNVTFRCDPISEHNRLYWYRQTLGQGPEFLTYFQNEAQLEKSRLLSDRFSAERPKGSFSTLEIQRTEQGDSAMYLCASSLEDNSPLHFGNGTRLTVT.